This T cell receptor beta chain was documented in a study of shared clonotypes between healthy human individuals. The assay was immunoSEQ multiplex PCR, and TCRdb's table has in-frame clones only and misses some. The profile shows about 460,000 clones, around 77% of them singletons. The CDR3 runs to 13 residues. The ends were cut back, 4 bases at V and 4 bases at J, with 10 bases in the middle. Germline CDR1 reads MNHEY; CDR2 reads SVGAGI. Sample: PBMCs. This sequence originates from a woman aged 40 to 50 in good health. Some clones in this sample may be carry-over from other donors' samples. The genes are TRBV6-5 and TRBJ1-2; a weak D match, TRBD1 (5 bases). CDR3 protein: CASSWGGVYGYTF. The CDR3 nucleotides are TGTGCCAGCAGTTGGGGGGGAGTCTATGGCTACACCTTC.